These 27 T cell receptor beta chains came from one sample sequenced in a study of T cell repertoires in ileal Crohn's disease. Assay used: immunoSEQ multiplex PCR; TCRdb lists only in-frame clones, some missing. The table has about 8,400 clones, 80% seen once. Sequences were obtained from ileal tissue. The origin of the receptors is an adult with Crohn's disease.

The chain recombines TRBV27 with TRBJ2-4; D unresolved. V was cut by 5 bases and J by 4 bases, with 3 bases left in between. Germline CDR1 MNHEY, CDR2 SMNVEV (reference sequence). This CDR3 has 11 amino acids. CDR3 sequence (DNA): TGTGCCAGCAGTAATAAAAACATTCAGTACTTC. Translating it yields CASSNKNIQYF.

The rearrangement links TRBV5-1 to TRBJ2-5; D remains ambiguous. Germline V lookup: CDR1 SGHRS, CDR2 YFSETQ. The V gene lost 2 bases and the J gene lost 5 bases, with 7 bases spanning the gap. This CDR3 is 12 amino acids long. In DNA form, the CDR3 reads TGCGCCAGCAGCTTAAATAGGGAGACCCAGTACTTC. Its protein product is CASSLNRETQYF.

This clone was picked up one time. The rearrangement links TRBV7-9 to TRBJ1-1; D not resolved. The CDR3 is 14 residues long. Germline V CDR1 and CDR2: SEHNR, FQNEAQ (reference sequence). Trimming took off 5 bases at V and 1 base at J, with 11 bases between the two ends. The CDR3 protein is CASSPSRSNTEAFF. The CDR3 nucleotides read TGTGCCAGCAGCCCCTCCAGGTCGAACACTGAAGCTTTCTTT.

DNA for the CDR3: TGTGCCTGGAGTGTAGGGAGGAAAACCGGGGAGCTGTTTTTT. It translates to CAWSVGRKTGELFF. This sequence joins TRBV30 and TRBJ2-2; the D gene is possibly TRBD2 (6 bases). V was trimmed by 0 bases and J by 5 bases, leaving 10 bases between them. Per germline, CDR1 GTSNPN and CDR2 SVGIG (reference sequence). This CDR3 is built from 14 residues.

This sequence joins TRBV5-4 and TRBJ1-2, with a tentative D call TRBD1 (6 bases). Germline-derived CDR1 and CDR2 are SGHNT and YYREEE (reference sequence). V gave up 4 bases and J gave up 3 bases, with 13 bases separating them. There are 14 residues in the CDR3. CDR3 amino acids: CASSPGAYDYGYTF. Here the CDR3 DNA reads TGTGCCAGCAGCCCAGGGGCGTACGACTATGGCTACACCTTC. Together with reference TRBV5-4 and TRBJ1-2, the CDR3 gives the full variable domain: ETGVTQSPTHLIKTRGQQVTLRCSSQSGHNTVSWYQQALGQGPQFIFQYYREEENGRGNFPPRFSGLQFPNYSSELNVNALELDDSALYLCASSPGAYDYGYTFGSGTRLTVV.

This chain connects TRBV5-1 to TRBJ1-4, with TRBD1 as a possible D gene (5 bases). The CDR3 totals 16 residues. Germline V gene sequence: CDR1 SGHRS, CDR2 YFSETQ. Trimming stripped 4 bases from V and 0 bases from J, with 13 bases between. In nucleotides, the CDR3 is TGCGCCAGCAGCCGGACGGTGGGGGCAACTAATGAAAAACTGTTTTTT. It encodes CASSRTVGATNEKLFF.

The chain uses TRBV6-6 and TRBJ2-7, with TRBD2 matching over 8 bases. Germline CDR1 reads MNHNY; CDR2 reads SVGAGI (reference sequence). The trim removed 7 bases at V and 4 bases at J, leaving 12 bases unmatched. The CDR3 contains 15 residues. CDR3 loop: CASTPQRGGLYEQYF. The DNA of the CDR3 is TGTGCCAGCACCCCTCAACGGGGGGGTTTATACGAGCAGTACTTC.

CDR3 coding DNA: TGTGCCAGCAGGGAGACAGGGCCAACCTACGAGCAGTACTTC. Protein: CASRETGPTYEQYF. The chain couples TRBV2 to TRBJ2-7; 7 nucleotides line up with TRBD1. Germline-derived CDR1 and CDR2 are SNHLY and FYNNEI. The CDR3 loop spans 14 amino acids. The J segment lost 2 bases and the V segment lost 6 bases, leaving 7 bases of the junction unmatched.

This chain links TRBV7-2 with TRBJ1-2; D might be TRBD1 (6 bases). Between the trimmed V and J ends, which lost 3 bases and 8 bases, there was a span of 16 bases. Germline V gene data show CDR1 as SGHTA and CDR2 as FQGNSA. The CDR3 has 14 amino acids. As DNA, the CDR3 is TGTGCCAGCAGCTTGGGGGGCGTACAGAGGGGCTACACCTTC. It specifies CASSLGGVQRGYTF.

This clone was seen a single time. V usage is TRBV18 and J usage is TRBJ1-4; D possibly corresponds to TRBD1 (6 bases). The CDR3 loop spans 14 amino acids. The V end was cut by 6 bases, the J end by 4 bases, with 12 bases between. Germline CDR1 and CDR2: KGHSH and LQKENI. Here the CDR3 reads CASSRDRNNEKLFF. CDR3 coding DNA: TGTGCCAGCTCCCGAGACAGGAATAATGAAAAACTGTTTTTT.

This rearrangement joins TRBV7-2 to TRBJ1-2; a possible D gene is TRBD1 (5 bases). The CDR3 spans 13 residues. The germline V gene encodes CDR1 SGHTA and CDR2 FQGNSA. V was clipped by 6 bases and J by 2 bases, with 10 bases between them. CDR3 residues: CASSRDSNYGYTF. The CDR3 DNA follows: TGTGCCAGCAGTCGCGACAGCAACTATGGCTACACCTTC.

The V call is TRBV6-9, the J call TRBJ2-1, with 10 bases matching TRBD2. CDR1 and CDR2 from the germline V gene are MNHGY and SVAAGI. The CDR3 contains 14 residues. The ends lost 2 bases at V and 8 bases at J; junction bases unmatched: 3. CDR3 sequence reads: CASSYSGRAYEQFF. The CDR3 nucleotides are TGTGCCAGCAGTTATAGCGGGAGGGCTTATGAGCAGTTCTTC.

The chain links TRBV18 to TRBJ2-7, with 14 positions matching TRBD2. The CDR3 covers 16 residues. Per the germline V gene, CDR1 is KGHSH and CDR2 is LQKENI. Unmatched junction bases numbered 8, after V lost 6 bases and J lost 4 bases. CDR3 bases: TGTGCCAGCTCCCTTGGGACTAGCGGGAGAGGATACGAGCAGTACTTC. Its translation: CASSLGTSGRGYEQYF. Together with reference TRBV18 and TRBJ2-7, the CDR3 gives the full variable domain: NAGVMQNPRHLVRRRGQEARLRCSPMKGHSHVYWYRQLPEEGLKFMVYLQKENIIDESGMPKERFSAEFPKEGPSILRIQQVVRGDSAAYFCASSLGTSGRGYEQYFGPGTRLTVT.

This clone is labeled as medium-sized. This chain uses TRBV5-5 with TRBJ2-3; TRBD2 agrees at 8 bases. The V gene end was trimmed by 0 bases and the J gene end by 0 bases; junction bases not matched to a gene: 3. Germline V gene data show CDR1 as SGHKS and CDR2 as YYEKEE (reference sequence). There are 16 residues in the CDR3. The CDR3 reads CASSLVPGGSTDTQYF. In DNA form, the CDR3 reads TGTGCCAGCAGCTTGGTTCCGGGAGGGAGCACAGATACGCAGTATTTT.

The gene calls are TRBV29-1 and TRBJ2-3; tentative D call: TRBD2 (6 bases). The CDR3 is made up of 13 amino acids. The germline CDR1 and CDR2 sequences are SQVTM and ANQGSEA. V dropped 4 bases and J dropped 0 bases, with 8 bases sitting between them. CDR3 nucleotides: TGCAGCGTTGCGGGGACTAGCACAGATACGCAGTATTTT. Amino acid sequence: CSVAGTSTDTQYF.

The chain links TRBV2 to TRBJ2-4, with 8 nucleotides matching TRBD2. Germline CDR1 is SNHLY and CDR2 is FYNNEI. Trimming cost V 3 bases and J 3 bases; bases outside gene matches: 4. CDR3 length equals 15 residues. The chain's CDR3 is CASSEGAGVKNIQYF. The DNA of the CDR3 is TGTGCCAGCAGTGAGGGAGCGGGGGTCAAAAACATTCAGTACTTC.

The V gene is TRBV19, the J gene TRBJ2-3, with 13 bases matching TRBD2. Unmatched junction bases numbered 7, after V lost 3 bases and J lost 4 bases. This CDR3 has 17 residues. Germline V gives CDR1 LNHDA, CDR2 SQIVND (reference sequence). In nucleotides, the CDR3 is TGTGCCAGTAGTATCCGGACTAGCGGGAGAGGGGCAGATACGCAGTATTTT. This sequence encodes CASSIRTSGRGADTQYF.

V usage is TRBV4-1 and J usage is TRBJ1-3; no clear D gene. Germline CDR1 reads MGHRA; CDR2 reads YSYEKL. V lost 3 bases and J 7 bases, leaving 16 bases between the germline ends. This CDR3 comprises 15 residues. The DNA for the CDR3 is TGCGCCAGCAGCCAGACCTTGACCCAAGGGAACACCATATATTTT. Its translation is CASSQTLTQGNTIYF.

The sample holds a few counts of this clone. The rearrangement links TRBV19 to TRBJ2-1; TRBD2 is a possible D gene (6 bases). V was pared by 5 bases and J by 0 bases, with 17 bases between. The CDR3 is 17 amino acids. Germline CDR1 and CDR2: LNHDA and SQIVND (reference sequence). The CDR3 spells CASSRDGPGGSYNEQFF. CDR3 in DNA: TGTGCCAGTAGTCGCGACGGGCCCGGGGGCTCCTACAATGAGCAGTTCTTC.

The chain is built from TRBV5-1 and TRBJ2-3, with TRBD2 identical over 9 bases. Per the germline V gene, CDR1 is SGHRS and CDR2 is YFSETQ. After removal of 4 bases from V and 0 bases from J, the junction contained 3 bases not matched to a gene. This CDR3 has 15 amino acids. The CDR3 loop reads CASSGLASSTDTQYF. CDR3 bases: TGCGCCAGCAGCGGACTAGCGTCTAGCACAGATACGCAGTATTTT.

CDR3 region: CASSQDRQAYEQYF. The CDR3 coding sequence is TGTGCCAGCAGCCAAGATCGCCAGGCCTACGAGCAGTACTTC. The rearrangement joins TRBV14 to TRBJ2-7; D is unresolved. From germline, CDR1 is SGHDN and CDR2 FVKESK. Deletions cut 0 bases from V and 2 bases from J, with 8 bases between. This CDR3 contains 14 residues.

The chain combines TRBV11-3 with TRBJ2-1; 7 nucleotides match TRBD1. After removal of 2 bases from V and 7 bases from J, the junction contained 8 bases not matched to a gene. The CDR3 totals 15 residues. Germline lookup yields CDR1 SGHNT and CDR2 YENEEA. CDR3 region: CASSLRRQGWNEQFF. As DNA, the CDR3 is TGTGCCAGCAGCTTAAGGAGACAGGGCTGGAATGAGCAGTTCTTC.

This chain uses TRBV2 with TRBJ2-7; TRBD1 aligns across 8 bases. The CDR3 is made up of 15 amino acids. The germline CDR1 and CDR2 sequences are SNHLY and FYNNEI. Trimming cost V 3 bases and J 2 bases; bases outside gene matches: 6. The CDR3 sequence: CASSDPGQATYEQYF. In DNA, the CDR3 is TGTGCCAGCAGTGATCCGGGACAGGCGACCTACGAGCAGTACTTC.

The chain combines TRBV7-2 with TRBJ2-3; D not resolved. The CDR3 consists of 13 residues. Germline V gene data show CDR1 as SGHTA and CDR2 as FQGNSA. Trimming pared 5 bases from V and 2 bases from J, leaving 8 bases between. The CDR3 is CASSLRLTDTQYF. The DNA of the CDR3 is TGTGCCAGCAGCCTCAGACTCACAGATACGCAGTATTTT.

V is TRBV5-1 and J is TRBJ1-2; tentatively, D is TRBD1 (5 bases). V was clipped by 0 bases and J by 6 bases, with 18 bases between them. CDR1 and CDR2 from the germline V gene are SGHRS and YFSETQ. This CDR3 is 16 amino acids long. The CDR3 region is CASSLDWQDITNGYTF. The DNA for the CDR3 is TGCGCCAGCAGCTTGGATTGGCAGGACATAACTAATGGCTACACCTTC.

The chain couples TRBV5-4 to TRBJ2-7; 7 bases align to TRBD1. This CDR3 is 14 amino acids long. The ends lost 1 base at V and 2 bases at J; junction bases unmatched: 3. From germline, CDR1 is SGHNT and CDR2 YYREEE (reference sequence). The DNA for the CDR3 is TGTGCCAGCAGCTTGTTAGGGGGCCCCTACGAGCAGTACTTC. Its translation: CASSLLGGPYEQYF.

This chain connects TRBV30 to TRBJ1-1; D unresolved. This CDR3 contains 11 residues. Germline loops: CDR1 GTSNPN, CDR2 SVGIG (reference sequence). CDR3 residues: CAALVAVEAFF. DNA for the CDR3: TGTGCTGCCCTTGTGGCCGTTGAAGCTTTCTTT. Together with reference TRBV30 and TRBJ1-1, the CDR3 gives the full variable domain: SQTIHQWPATLVQPVGSPLSLECTVEGTSNPNLYWYRQAAGRGLQLLFYSVGIGQISSEVPQNLSASRPQDRQFILSSKKLLLSDSGFYLCAALVAVEAFFGQGTRLTVV.